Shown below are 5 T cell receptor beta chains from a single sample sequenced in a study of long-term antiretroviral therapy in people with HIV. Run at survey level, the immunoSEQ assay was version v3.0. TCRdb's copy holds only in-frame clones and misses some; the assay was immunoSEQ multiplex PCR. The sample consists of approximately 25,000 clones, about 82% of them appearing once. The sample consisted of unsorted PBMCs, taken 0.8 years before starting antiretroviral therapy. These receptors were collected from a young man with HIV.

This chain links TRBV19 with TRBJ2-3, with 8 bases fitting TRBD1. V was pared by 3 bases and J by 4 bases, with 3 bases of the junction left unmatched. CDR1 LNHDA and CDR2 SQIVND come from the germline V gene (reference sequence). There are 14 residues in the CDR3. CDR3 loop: CASSIGTGSDTQYF. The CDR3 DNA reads TGTGCCAGTAGTATTGGGACAGGTTCAGATACGCAGTATTTT.

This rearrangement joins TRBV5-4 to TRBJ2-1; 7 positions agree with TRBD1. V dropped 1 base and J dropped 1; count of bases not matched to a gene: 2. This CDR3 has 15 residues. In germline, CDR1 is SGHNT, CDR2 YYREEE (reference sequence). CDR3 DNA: TGTGCCAGCAGCTTGACAGGGGAATCCTACAATGAGCAGTTCTTC. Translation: CASSLTGESYNEQFF.

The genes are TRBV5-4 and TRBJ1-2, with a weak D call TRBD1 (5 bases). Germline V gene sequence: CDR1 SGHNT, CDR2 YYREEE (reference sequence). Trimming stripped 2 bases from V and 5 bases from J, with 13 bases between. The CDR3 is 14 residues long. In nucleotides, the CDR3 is TGTGCCAGCAGCTTCGGGGGATTGATATATGGCTACACCTTC. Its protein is CASSFGGLIYGYTF.

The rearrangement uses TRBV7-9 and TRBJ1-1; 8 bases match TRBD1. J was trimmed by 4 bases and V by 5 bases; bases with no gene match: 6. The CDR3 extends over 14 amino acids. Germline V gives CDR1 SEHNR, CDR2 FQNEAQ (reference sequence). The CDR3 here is CASSPGGEGTEAFF. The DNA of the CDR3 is TGTGCCAGCAGCCCAGGGGGCGAGGGCACTGAAGCTTTCTTT. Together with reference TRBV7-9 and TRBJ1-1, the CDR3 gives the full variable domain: DTGVSQNPRHKITKRGQNVTFRCDPISEHNRLYWYRQTLGQGPEFLTYFQNEAQLEKSRLLSDRFSAERPKGSFSTLEIQRTEQGDSAMYLCASSPGGEGTEAFFGQGTRLTVV.

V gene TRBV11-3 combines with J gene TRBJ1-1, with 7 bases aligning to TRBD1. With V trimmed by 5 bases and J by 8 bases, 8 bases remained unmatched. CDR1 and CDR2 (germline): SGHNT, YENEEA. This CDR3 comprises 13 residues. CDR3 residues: CASSRYRDSEAFF. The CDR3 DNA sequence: TGTGCCAGCAGCCGTTATCGGGACAGCGAAGCTTTCTTT.